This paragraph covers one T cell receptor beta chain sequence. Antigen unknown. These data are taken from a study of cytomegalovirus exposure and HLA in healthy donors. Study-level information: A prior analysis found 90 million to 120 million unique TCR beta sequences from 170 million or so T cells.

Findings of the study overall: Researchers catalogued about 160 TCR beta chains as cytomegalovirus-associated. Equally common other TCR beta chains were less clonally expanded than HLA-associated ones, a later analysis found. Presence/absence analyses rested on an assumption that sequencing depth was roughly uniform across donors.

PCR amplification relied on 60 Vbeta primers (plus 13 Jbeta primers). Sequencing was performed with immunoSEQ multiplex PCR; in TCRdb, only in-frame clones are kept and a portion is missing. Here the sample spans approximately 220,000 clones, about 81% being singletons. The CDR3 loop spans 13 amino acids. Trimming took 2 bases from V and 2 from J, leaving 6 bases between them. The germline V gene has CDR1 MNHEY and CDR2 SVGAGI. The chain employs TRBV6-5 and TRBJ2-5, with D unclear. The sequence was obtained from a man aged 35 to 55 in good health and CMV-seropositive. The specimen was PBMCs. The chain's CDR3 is CASSYGQQETQYF. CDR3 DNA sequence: TGTGCCAGCAGTTACGGGCAGCAAGAGACCCAGTACTTC.